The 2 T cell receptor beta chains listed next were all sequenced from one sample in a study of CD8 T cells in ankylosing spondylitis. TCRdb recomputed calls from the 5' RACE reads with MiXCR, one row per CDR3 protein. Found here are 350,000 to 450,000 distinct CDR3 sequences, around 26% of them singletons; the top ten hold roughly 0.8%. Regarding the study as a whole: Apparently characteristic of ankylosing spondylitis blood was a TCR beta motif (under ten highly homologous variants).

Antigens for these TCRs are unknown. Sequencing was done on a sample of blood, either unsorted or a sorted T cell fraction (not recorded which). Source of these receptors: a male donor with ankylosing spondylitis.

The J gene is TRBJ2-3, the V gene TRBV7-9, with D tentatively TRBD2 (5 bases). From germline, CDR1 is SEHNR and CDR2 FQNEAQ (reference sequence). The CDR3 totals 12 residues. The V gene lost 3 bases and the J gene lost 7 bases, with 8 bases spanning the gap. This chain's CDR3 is CASSLDWNTQYF. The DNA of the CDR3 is TGTGCCAGCAGCTTGGACTGGAATACGCAGTATTTT.

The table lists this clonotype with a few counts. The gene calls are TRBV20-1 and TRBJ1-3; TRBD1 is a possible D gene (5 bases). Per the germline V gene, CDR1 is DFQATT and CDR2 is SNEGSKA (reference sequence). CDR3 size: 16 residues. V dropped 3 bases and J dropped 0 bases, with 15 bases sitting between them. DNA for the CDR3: TGCAGTGCTAGGGAGGGAACAGGTCTCTCTGGAAACACCATATATTTT. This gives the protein CSAREGTGLSGNTIYF.